The sample holds a few counts of the clone carrying this TCR beta chain. What it recognizes is unknown. The data were taken from a study of T cells in Graves' hyperthyroidism and ophthalmopathy. Regarding the study as a whole: Patients with ophthalmopathy were separated from those with stable hyperthyroidism by a 13 V-J model.

RNA transcripts provided the source from which TCR beta CDR3 regions were amplified. The HTBI primer set served for first-round RT-PCR of the TCR CDR3. MiXCR was run by TCRdb on the multiplex PCR reads, yielding one entry per CDR3 protein. This table holds about 600,000 distinct CDR3 sequences, around 15% found once. Each diagnosis was grounded in clinical symptoms, serum thyroxine and TRAb, thyroid ultrasound, and orbital computed tomography. The CDR3 totals 15 residues. V lost 5 bases and J lost 3; bases outside the gene matches: 4. Germline values: CDR1 LNHDA, CDR2 SQIVND (reference sequence). The genes are TRBV19 and TRBJ1-5; TRBD1 agrees at 10 bases. The receptor's source is a woman aged 50 to 60 with Graves' ophthalmopathy. Sequencing was carried out using blood. CDR3: CASSPGTGVNQPQHF. As DNA, the CDR3 is TGTGCCAGTAGTCCCGGGACAGGGGTCAATCAGCCCCAGCATTTT.